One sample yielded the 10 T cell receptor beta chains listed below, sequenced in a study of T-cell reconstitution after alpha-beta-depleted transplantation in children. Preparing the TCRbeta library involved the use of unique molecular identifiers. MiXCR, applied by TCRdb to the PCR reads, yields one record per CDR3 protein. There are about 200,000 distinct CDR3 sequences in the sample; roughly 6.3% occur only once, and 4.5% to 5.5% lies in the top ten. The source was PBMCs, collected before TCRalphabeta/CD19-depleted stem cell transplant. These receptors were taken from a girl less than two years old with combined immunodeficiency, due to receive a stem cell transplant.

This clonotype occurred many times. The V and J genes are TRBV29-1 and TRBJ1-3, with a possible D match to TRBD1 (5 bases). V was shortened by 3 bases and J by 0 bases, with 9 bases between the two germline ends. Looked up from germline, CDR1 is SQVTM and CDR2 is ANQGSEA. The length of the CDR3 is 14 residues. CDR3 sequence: CSVDGDGSGNTIYF. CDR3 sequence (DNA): TGCAGCGTTGACGGGGACGGCTCTGGAAACACCATATATTTT.

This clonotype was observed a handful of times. CDR3 coding DNA: TGTGCCAGCAGCCCGAGGGACAGACAACTCGGGGTGGATGGCTACACCTTC. Its protein is CASSPRDRQLGVDGYTF. The genes are TRBV11-3 and TRBJ1-2, with 7 positions matching TRBD1. V dropped 5 bases and J dropped 6; count of bases not matched to a gene: 18. The CDR3 spans 17 residues. In germline, CDR1 is SGHNT, CDR2 YENEEA.

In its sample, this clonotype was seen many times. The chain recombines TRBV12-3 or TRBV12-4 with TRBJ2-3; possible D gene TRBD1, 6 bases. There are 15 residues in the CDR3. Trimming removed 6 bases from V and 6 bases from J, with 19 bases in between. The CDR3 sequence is CASSPGQGRGDTQYF. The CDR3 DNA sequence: TGTGCCAGCAGCCCCGGCCAGGGGAGAGGGGATACGCAGTATTTT.

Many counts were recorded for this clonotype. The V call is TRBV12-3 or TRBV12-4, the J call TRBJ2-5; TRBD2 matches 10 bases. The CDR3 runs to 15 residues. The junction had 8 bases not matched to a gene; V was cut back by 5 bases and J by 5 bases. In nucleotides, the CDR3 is TGTGCCAGCAGTGGCCAGCGGGAGGGCGCGGAGACCCAGTACTTC. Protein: CASSGQREGAETQYF.

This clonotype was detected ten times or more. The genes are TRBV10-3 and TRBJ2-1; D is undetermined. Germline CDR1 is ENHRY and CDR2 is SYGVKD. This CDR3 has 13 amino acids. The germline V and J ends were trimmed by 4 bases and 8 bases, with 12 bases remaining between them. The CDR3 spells CAISVGARDEQFF. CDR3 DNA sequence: TGTGCCATCAGTGTCGGTGCCCGGGATGAGCAGTTCTTC.

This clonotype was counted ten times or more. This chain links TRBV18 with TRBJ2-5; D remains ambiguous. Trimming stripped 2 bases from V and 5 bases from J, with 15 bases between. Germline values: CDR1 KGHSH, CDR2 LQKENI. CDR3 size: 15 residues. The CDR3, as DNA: TGTGCCAGCTCACCAAGGCGAGACTCCGCCGAGACCCAGTACTTC. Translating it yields CASSPRRDSAETQYF.

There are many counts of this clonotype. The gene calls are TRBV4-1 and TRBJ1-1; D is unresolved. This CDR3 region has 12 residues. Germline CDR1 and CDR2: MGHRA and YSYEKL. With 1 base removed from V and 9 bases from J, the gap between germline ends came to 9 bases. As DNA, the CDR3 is TGCGCCAGCAGCCAAGTTGTGGGGAAAGCTTTCTTT. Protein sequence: CASSQVVGKAFF.

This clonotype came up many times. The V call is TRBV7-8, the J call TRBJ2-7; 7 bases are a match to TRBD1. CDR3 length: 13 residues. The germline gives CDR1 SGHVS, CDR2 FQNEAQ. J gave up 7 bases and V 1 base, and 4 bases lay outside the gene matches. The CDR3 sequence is CASSLGQGGEQYF. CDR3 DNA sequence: TGTGCCAGCAGCTTAGGACAGGGCGGAGAGCAGTACTTC.

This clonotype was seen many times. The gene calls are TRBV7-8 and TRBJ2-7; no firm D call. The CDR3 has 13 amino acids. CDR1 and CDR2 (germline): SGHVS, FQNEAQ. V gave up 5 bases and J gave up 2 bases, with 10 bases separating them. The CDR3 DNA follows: TGTGCCAGCAGCCAGACTGATACCTACGAGCAGTACTTC. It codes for CASSQTDTYEQYF.

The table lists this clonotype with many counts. In DNA, the CDR3 is TGTGCCAGCAGCTTGGGGCCCACTACCTGGAATTCACCCCTCCACTTT. As protein: CASSLGPTTWNSPLHF. The chain combines TRBV7-8 with TRBJ1-6; TRBD1 might be the D (5 bases). The germline V gene has CDR1 SGHVS and CDR2 FQNEAQ. This CDR3 spans 16 amino acids. Trimming shortened V by 3 bases and J by 7 bases, and 16 bases separated the two germline ends.